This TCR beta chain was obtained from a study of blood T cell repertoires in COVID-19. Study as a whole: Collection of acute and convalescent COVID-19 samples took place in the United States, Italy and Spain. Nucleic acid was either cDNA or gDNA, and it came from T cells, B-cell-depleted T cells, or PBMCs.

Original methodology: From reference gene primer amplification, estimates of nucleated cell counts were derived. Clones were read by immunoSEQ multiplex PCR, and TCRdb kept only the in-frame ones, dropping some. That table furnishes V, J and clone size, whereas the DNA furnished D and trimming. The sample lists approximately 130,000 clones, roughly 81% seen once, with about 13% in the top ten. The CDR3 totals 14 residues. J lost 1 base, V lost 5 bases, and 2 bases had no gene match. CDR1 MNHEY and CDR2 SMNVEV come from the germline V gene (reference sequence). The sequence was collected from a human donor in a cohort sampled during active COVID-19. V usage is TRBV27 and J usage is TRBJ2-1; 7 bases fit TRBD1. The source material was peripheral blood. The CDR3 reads CASSQGESYNEQFF. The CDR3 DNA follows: TGTGCCAGCAGTCAGGGGGAGTCCTACAATGAGCAGTTCTTC.